Following are 23 T cell receptor beta chains from one sample sequenced in a study of blood T cell repertoires in COVID-19. The data were produced by immunoSEQ multiplex PCR, yet TCRdb's version contains in-frame clones alone and is incomplete. The sample has 50,000 or so clones, 80% to 85% seen once; the top ten hold roughly 55%. The sample consisted of peripheral blood. The source is a man between 65 and 79 years old with acute or convalescent COVID-19.

The chain recombines TRBV7-7 with TRBJ2-2; 9 nucleotides align to TRBD1. With V trimmed by 5 bases and J by 2 bases, 15 bases remained unmatched. Germline V gives CDR1 SSHAT, CDR2 FNYEAQ (reference sequence). The CDR3 covers 19 residues. CDR3 residues: CASSRLPRGGQGNTGELFF. The CDR3 DNA reads as TGTGCCAGCAGCCGGCTACCTAGGGGGGGACAGGGAAACACCGGGGAGCTGTTTTTT.

V gene TRBV3-1 (or the pseudogene TRBV3-2) combines with J gene TRBJ1-1; 7 nucleotides align to TRBD1. Germline lookup yields CDR1 LGHDT and CDR2 YNNKEL (reference sequence). The junction had 4 bases not matched to a gene; V was cut back by 1 base and J by 5 bases. The length of the CDR3 is 14 residues. The CDR3 loop reads CASSQGQGWTEAFF. The DNA of the CDR3 is TGTGCCAGCAGCCAAGGACAGGGTTGGACTGAAGCTTTCTTT.

The CDR3 sequence is CATSEEAGVYNEQFF. The CDR3 DNA follows: TGTGCCACCAGTGAGGAAGCGGGGGTCTACAATGAGCAGTTCTTC. V usage is TRBV24-1 and J usage is TRBJ2-1; 8 nucleotides align to TRBD2. Germline lookup yields CDR1 KGHDR and CDR2 SFDVKD. Trimming took 4 bases from V and 3 from J; bases not matched to a gene: 4. CDR3 length equals 15 residues.

The V and J genes are TRBV7-2 and TRBJ1-6, with no clear D. Trimming took 1 base from V and 7 from J, leaving 14 bases between them. The CDR3 is 16 amino acids. Germline assignment: CDR1 SGHTA and CDR2 FQGNSA. CDR3 DNA: TGTGCCAGCAGCTTAGTTTACCATCGAGGCAATTCACCCCTCCACTTT. It codes for CASSLVYHRGNSPLHF.

The V gene is TRBV5-5, the J gene TRBJ1-2; D is uncertain. Trimming cost V 0 bases and J 7 bases, with 10 bases left between them. Germline values: CDR1 SGHKS, CDR2 YYEKEE (reference sequence). There are 13 residues in the CDR3. CDR3 sequence: CASSLVTTSGYTF. CDR3 DNA sequence: TGTGCCAGCAGCTTGGTTACTACCAGTGGCTACACCTTC.

V gene TRBV28 combines with J gene TRBJ1-3; no clear D. CDR1 is MDHEN and CDR2 is SYDVKM in the germline V gene. Trimming removed 6 bases from V and 0 bases from J, with 3 bases in between. This CDR3 region has 12 residues. The CDR3 DNA sequence: TGTGCCAGCAGGTACTCTGGAAACACCATATATTTT. It is translated as CASRYSGNTIYF.

In DNA form, the CDR3 reads TGTGCCTGGAATCCAGGGAATCGGGATCAGCCCCAGCATTTT. Translated: CAWNPGNRDQPQHF. V usage is TRBV30 and J usage is TRBJ1-5; TRBD1 is a possible D gene (5 bases). The V gene's germline CDR1 is GTSNPN and CDR2 SVGIG (reference sequence). The germline V and J ends were trimmed by 4 bases and 5 bases, with 15 bases remaining between them. This CDR3 region has 14 residues.

The V gene is TRBV6-2 or TRBV6-3, the J gene TRBJ1-1; possible D gene TRBD1, 5 bases. Germline V lookup: CDR1 MNHEY, CDR2 SVGEGT. Deletions cut 4 bases from V and 3 bases from J, with 12 bases between. The CDR3 spans 14 residues. The chain's CDR3 is CASSWADRHTEAFF. The CDR3 region has the DNA TGTGCCAGCAGTTGGGCCGACAGACACACTGAAGCTTTCTTT.

The gene calls are TRBV2 and TRBJ1-2; a weak D match, TRBD1 (6 bases). This CDR3 has 13 residues. CDR1 is SNHLY and CDR2 is FYNNEI in the germline V gene. Trimming left V 2 bases short and J 4 bases short, with 8 bases between. In DNA, the CDR3 is TGTGCCAGCAGTGAAAGGGGGATCTATGGCTACACCTTC. It specifies CASSERGIYGYTF.

This chain uses TRBV6-1 with TRBJ2-1; D may be TRBD2 (6 bases). Germline V gives CDR1 MNHNS, CDR2 SASEGT. Trimming took 1 base from V and 0 from J, leaving 13 bases between them. CDR3 length: 17 amino acids. The CDR3: CASSEEVGGVSYNEQFF. DNA of the CDR3: TGTGCCAGCAGTGAAGAGGTGGGCGGGGTCTCCTACAATGAGCAGTTCTTC.

This clone appeared once. The V call is TRBV18, the J call TRBJ2-1, with D possibly TRBD2 on 7 matching bases. In germline, CDR1 is KGHSH, CDR2 LQKENI. The ends were cut back, 2 bases at V and 2 bases at J, with 13 bases in the middle. This CDR3 is 16 amino acids long. CDR3 bases: TGTGCCAGCTCACCAGGGGCGGGGGCCGCCTACAATGAGCAGTTCTTC. It encodes CASSPGAGAAYNEQFF.

This chain connects TRBV5-6 to TRBJ2-2; 13 nucleotides align to TRBD2. The junction had 9 bases not matched to a gene; V was cut back by 3 bases and J by 7 bases. This CDR3 region has 17 residues. Per germline, CDR1 SGHDT and CDR2 YYEEEE. The CDR3 region is CASSYRTSGGRSGELFF. DNA of the CDR3: TGTGCCAGCAGCTATAGGACTAGCGGGGGCCGGAGCGGGGAGCTGTTTTTT.

This sequence joins TRBV7-2 and TRBJ1-1, with 7 bases fitting TRBD1. The CDR3 extends over 16 amino acids. The junction had 16 bases not matched to a gene; V was cut back by 7 bases and J by 5 bases. Germline loops: CDR1 SGHTA, CDR2 FQGNSA. In DNA form, the CDR3 reads TGTGCCAGCAACCCCCAAGGGGGCAGGGACGGGACTGAAGCTTTCTTT. This codes for CASNPQGGRDGTEAFF.

The J gene is TRBJ2-7, the V gene TRBV5-6, with D tentatively TRBD1 (6 bases). V lost 0 bases to trimming and J lost 6 bases, with 13 bases between them. CDR3 length: 14 residues. CDR1 and CDR2 (germline): SGHDT, YYEEEE. The CDR3 sequence: CASSLGGHSREQYF. CDR3 nucleotide sequence: TGTGCCAGCAGCTTGGGGGGACATTCGCGCGAGCAGTACTTC.

This clone occurred a few times. The chain employs TRBV18 and TRBJ1-6; no firm D call. The CDR3 is made up of 11 amino acids. CDR1 is KGHSH and CDR2 is LQKENI in the germline V gene. Trimming shortened V by 5 bases and J by 10 bases, and 6 bases separated the two germline ends. The CDR3 DNA follows: TGTGCCAGCTCAACAGACTCACCCCTCCACTTT. Amino acids: CASSTDSPLHF.

In its sample, this clone was seen once. This rearrangement joins TRBV18 to TRBJ1-2; 7 bases agree with TRBD1. The CDR3 is made up of 14 amino acids. V lost 3 bases to trimming and J lost 6 bases; unmatched junction nucleotides: 7. Germline-derived CDR1 and CDR2 are KGHSH and LQKENI. CDR3 in DNA: TGTGCCAGCTCACCGTTCGGGACAGAGAATGGCTACACCTTC. Translation gives CASSPFGTENGYTF.

The gene calls are TRBV4-3 and TRBJ2-1; D remains unclear. The CDR3 extends over 17 amino acids. Germline V gene data show CDR1 as LGHNA and CDR2 as YSLEER. Trimming left V 1 base short and J 4 bases short, with 17 bases between. The CDR3 sequence is CASSQGALWAGYNEQFF. CDR3 in DNA: TGCGCCAGCAGCCAAGGGGCTTTATGGGCCGGTTACAATGAGCAGTTCTTC.

The chain combines TRBV25-1 with TRBJ1-2; the D is unclear. Germline values: CDR1 MGHDK, CDR2 SYGVNS. V lost 1 base and J lost 3, with 9 bases in between. The CDR3 loop spans 14 amino acids. CDR3 nucleotides: TGTGCCAGCAGTGAATTTGGCGGTGACTATGGCTACACCTTC. It is translated as CASSEFGGDYGYTF.

The chain links TRBV19 to TRBJ1-2, with 9 bases identical to TRBD1. J gave up 4 bases and V 7 bases, and 13 bases lay outside the gene matches. CDR3 size: 16 residues. The V gene's germline CDR1 is LNHDA and CDR2 SQIVND (reference sequence). The CDR3 sequence is CASTTERTGDGYGYTF. In nucleotides, the CDR3 is TGTGCCAGTACCACCGAAAGGACAGGGGACGGCTATGGCTACACCTTC.

The V gene is TRBV5-1, the J gene TRBJ1-1; 7 bases match TRBD1. V shed 0 bases and J 7 bases; nucleotides not matched to a gene: 9. The germline V gene encodes CDR1 SGHRS and CDR2 YFSETQ. CDR3 length equals 15 residues. The CDR3 bases are TGCGCCAGCAGCTTGGATTTTGGGACAGCCAATGAAGCTTTCTTT. Its translation: CASSLDFGTANEAFF.

The rearrangement links TRBV7-2 to TRBJ2-5; D perhaps matches TRBD2 (5 bases). V was trimmed by 5 bases and J by 5 bases, leaving 15 bases between them. Per the germline V gene, CDR1 is SGHTA and CDR2 is FQGNSA. This CDR3 region has 14 residues. CDR3 sequence reads: CASSPGGGVETQYF. Written as DNA, the CDR3 is TGTGCCAGCAGCCCCGGAGGAGGAGTGGAGACCCAGTACTTC. Complete variable domain (other parts from reference TRBV7-2 and TRBJ2-5): GAGVSQSPSNKVTEKGKDVELRCDPISGHTALYWYRQSLGQGLEFLIYFQGNSAPDKSGLPSDRFSAERTGGSVSTLTIQRTQQEDSAVYLCASSPGGGVETQYFGPGTRLLVL.

This clone was counted once. The chain combines TRBV6-5 with TRBJ1-2; 7 bases match TRBD1. V was clipped by 5 bases and J by 12 bases; unmatched bases: 12. CDR1 and CDR2 from the germline V gene are MNHEY and SVGAGI. The length of the CDR3 is 13 residues. Here the CDR3 DNA reads TGTGCCAGCAGTAACGGAGGGGGCGCCCCCAACACCTTC. It codes for CASSNGGGAPNTF.

The chain joins TRBV6-2 or TRBV6-3 to TRBJ1-5, with 12 bases lining up with TRBD1. Trimming cost V 5 bases and J 5 bases; bases outside gene matches: 4. Looked up from germline, CDR1 is MNHEY and CDR2 is SVGEGT. This CDR3 has 15 residues. In nucleotides, the CDR3 is TGTGCCAGCAGTCCCGGGACAGGGGGCTATCAGCCCCAGCATTTT. Protein sequence: CASSPGTGGYQPQHF.